A single TCR beta chain is shown here with its context. These data belong to a study of blood T cell repertoires in COVID-19. Here immunoSEQ multiplex PCR was the method, and the copy in TCRdb shows in-frame clones only, minus some. The data contain more than 200,000 clones, approximately 84% of them seen just once; the ten biggest clones take up approximately 1.8%. The J segment lost 8 bases and the V segment lost 5 bases, leaving 10 bases of the junction unmatched. Germline V gene data show CDR1 as SGHTA and CDR2 as FQGNSA. CDR3 length: 14 residues. The chain joins TRBV7-2 to TRBJ1-2; 8 bases match TRBD1. Sequenced sample: PBMCs or T cells enriched from blood (not recorded which). The source of this sequence is a man aged 55-75 years who had recovered from COVID-19. The DNA for the CDR3 is TGTGCCAGCAGCGCAAGAGGACAGGGCATCGGCTACACCTTC. It yields the protein CASSARGQGIGYTF.